What follows are 11 T cell receptor beta chains derived from one specimen sequenced in a study of CD8 T cells in ankylosing spondylitis. One entry per CDR3 protein results from TCRdb running MiXCR on the 5' RACE reads. This sample has 250,000 to 350,000 distinct CDR3 sequences, with around 20% found just once. Specimen: blood, either unsorted or a sorted T cell fraction (not recorded which). The receptor source for this set is a male donor with ankylosing spondylitis or in good health (not recorded which).

The CDR3 loop reads CASTTLRQGLSGNQPQHF. The CDR3 nucleotides are TGTGCCAGCACCACCCTGCGGCAGGGATTATCAGGCAATCAGCCCCAGCATTTT. The chain has TRBV28 and TRBJ1-5, with a possible D match to TRBD1 (5 bases). This CDR3 is 18 amino acids long. The germline V and J ends were trimmed by 7 bases and 2 bases, with 24 bases remaining between them. CDR1 MDHEN and CDR2 SYDVKM come from the germline V gene.

The table lists this clonotype with many counts. V is TRBV9 and J is TRBJ2-2, with unresolved D. Trimming removed 4 bases at V and 3 bases at J, with 13 bases between. The CDR3 loop spans 15 amino acids. Germline CDR1 reads SGDLS; CDR2 reads YYNGEE. The CDR3 region has the DNA TGTGCCAGCAGCCCCGTTGGCGCGGACACCGGGGAGCTGTTTTTT. This codes for CASSPVGADTGELFF.

This chain links TRBV2 with TRBJ2-7; TRBD2 matches at 11 bases. In germline, CDR1 is SNHLY, CDR2 FYNNEI. Trimming at V came to 7 bases and at J to 2 bases, leaving 10 bases not matched to a gene. This CDR3 has 16 residues. CDR3 sequence reads: CASNPPPGLAAYEQYV. In DNA form, the CDR3 reads TGTGCCAGCAATCCTCCACCGGGACTAGCGGCCTACGAGCAGTACGTC.

This clonotype has ten or more counts. The chain carries TRBV11-2 and TRBJ2-1; D may be TRBD2 (6 bases). CDR1 is SGHAT and CDR2 is FQNNGV in the germline V gene. Trimming left V 5 bases short and J 10 bases short, with 9 bases between. The CDR3 runs to 11 residues. The CDR3 DNA follows: TGTGCCAGCAGCATCGGACTAGAGCAGTTCTTC. Protein product: CASSIGLEQFF. Full variable domain (remainder filled in from reference TRBV11-2 and TRBJ2-1): EAGVAQSPRYKIIEKRQSVAFWCNPISGHATLYWYQQILGQGPKLLIQFQNNGVVDDSQLPKDRFSAERLKGVDSTLKIQPAKLEDSAVYLCASSIGLEQFFGPGTRLTVL.

This clonotype appeared many times. The J gene is TRBJ2-7, the V gene TRBV27; 9 bases line up with TRBD1. V was pared by 3 bases and J by 0 bases, with 6 bases of the junction left unmatched. The germline V gene encodes CDR1 MNHEY and CDR2 SMNVEV (reference sequence). The CDR3 loop spans 16 amino acids. CDR3 protein: CASSFTGGHSSYEQYV. CDR3 nucleotides: TGTGCCAGCAGTTTCACAGGGGGCCATAGCTCCTACGAGCAGTACGTC.

This clonotype was recorded many times. Sequence at one end of the junction differs from germline and may be a read error. J is TRBJ2-2 and V is TRBV7-7, with 7 bases that match TRBD1. Germline-derived CDR1 and CDR2 are SSHAT and FNYEAQ (reference sequence). The CDR3 loop spans 15 amino acids. This chain's CDR3 is CASSQTGSNTGELFF. The CDR3 bases are TGTGCTAGCAGCCAGACAGGGTCCAACACCGGGGAGCTGTTTTTT.

This rearrangement joins TRBV25-1 to TRBJ1-4; 11 nucleotides agree with TRBD1. The CDR3 is 16 residues long. After removal of 4 bases from V and 3 bases from J, the junction contained 4 bases not matched to a gene. In germline, CDR1 is MGHDK, CDR2 SYGVNS. This CDR3 reads CASSGTGGRANEKLFF. As DNA, the CDR3 is TGTGCCAGCAGTGGGACAGGGGGCAGGGCTAATGAAAAACTGTTTTTT.

This sequence joins TRBV18 and TRBJ2-5; D gene unclear. The CDR3 is made up of 12 amino acids. Per germline, CDR1 KGHSH and CDR2 LQKENI. The ends were cut back, 3 bases at V and 5 bases at J, with 7 bases in the middle. CDR3: CASSPNAETQYF. In nucleotides, the CDR3 is TGTGCCAGCTCACCTAACGCGGAGACCCAGTACTTC. The full variable domain, its missing parts supplied by reference TRBV18 and TRBJ2-5, is NAGVMQNPRHLVRRRGQEARLRCSPMKGHSHVYWYRQLPEEGLKFMVYLQKENIIDESGMPKERFSAEFPKEGPSILRIQQVVRGDSAAYFCASSPNAETQYFGPGTRLLVL.

This clonotype was seen more than once but under ten times. The limits of the CDR3 on the DNA are not certain, so only TCRdb's listed CDR3 is given. The chain uses TRBV7-5 and TRBJ1-3. TRBV7-5 is recorded as a pseudogene. Ends included, the CDR3 has 15 residues. CDR3 in amino acids: CISVPVQGSGNTIYF.

The chain links TRBV3-1 to TRBJ1-4; D perhaps matches TRBD1 (5 bases). Germline CDR1 and CDR2: LGHDT and YNNKEL (reference sequence). V lost 1 base and J 6 bases, leaving 9 bases between the germline ends. The CDR3 runs 14 residues. The CDR3 bases are TGTGCCAGCAGCCAAGGCAGGGAGGATGAAAAACTGTTTTTT. Translated, it gives CASSQGREDEKLFF.

The chain is built from TRBV20-1 and TRBJ2-1, with 13 positions matching TRBD2. Germline CDR1 DFQATT, CDR2 SNEGSKA (reference sequence). CDR3 size: 14 residues. Germline trimming cut 6 bases from V and 7 bases from J; bases unmatched to any gene: 6. CDR3 in amino acids: CSAPGLAGLNEQFF. The CDR3 nucleotides read TGCAGTGCCCCGGGACTAGCGGGACTGAATGAGCAGTTCTTC.